These 31 T cell receptor beta chains originate from one sample sequenced in a study of T-cell memory formation after mild COVID-19. In TCRdb, the 5' RACE reads were re-called with MiXCR into one record per CDR3 protein. This sample has fewer than 650,000 distinct CDR3 sequences, with around 15% found just once. Material for sequencing was PBMCs or a T cell subset sorted from them (not recorded which). Receptors originate from an adult woman who had mild COVID-19 (a few samples of this study predate the infection). Cell type and time point are not known.

In this sample, this clonotype turned up once. In nucleotides, the CDR3 is TGCGCCAGCAGCCAAGATGTAGCACTACTACTCGATTACGAGCAGTACTTC. The encoded protein is CASSQDVALLLDYEQYF. V is TRBV4-3 and J is TRBJ2-7; no definite D call. This CDR3 spans 17 amino acids. Trimming left V 0 bases short and J 4 bases short, with 19 bases between. Germline values: CDR1 LGHNA, CDR2 YSLEER.

This chain uses TRBV6-1 with TRBJ2-3; 14 bases map to TRBD2. The germline V gene has CDR1 MNHNS and CDR2 SASEGT. Unmatched junction bases numbered 10, after V lost 4 bases and J lost 4 bases. The CDR3 covers 18 residues. Here the CDR3 DNA reads TGTGCCAGCAGTGCCCTGAATAGACTAGCGGGGGGGCCAGATACGCAGTATTTT. Encoded protein: CASSALNRLAGGPDTQYF.

The chain is built from TRBV19 and TRBJ2-5; 10 bases agree with TRBD2. Per the germline V gene, CDR1 is LNHDA and CDR2 is SQIVND (reference sequence). The trim removed 4 bases at V and 3 bases at J, leaving 8 bases unmatched. The CDR3 has 16 amino acids. CDR3 region: CASSKERGGLKETQYF. CDR3 DNA sequence: TGTGCCAGTAGTAAAGAGCGGGGGGGACTAAAAGAGACCCAGTACTTC.

This clonotype was counted between two and nine times. This sequence joins TRBV6-1 and TRBJ2-7, with D possibly called TRBD1 or TRBD2 (5 bases each). V lost 7 bases and J 2 bases, leaving 15 bases between the germline ends. Germline CDR1 and CDR2: MNHNS and SASEGT. CDR3 length equals 14 residues. The CDR3 region is CASILGTGTYEQYF. CDR3 nucleotides: TGTGCCAGCATCCTCGGGACGGGGACCTACGAGCAGTACTTC.

This clonotype appeared a few times. This sequence joins TRBV9 and TRBJ1-3; D is perhaps TRBD1 (6 bases). Germline V gene data show CDR1 as SGDLS and CDR2 as YYNGEE. CDR3 length: 15 amino acids. Trimming shortened V by 6 bases and J by 0 bases, and 13 bases separated the two germline ends. The CDR3 here is CASTPDRFSGNTIYF. In DNA, the CDR3 is TGTGCCAGCACCCCGGACAGATTCTCTGGAAACACCATATATTTT.

The V call is TRBV4-1, the J call TRBJ2-4; no definite D call. The CDR3 loop spans 15 amino acids. Trimming removed 3 bases from V and 8 bases from J, with 17 bases in between. CDR1 and CDR2 from the germline V gene are MGHRA and YSYEKL. The CDR3 DNA reads as TGCGCCAGCAGCCACTACCAGTCCTCGGCGGACATTCAGTACTTC. Residues: CASSHYQSSADIQYF.

This clonotype was found a few times. J is TRBJ2-7 and V is TRBV6-2 or TRBV6-3; TRBD2 might be the D (6 bases). V was clipped by 0 bases and J by 2 bases, with 14 bases between them. There are 16 residues in the CDR3. The germline V gene has CDR1 MNHEY and CDR2 SVGEGT. The CDR3 coding sequence is TGTGCCAGCAGTTACTCGCCGCTAGCGCCTACCTACGAGCAGTACTTC. Residues: CASSYSPLAPTYEQYF.

V is TRBV7-2 and J is TRBJ2-2, with 10 bases that match TRBD2. There are 17 residues in the CDR3. V lost 6 bases and J lost 5; bases outside the gene matches: 12. Germline lookup yields CDR1 SGHTA and CDR2 FQGNSA. The DNA for the CDR3 is TGTGCCAGCAGGTTAAATAGCGGGAGGAGTTTTACCGGGGAGCTGTTTTTT. As protein: CASRLNSGRSFTGELFF.

The chain has TRBV7-2 and TRBJ2-1, with 7 bases aligning to TRBD2. Germline CDR1 is SGHTA and CDR2 is FQGNSA. J gave up 4 bases and V 7 bases, and 7 bases lay outside the gene matches. This CDR3 has 14 residues. The CDR3 bases are TGTGCCAGCACCAACGGGAGGACGTACAATGAGCAGTTCTTC. Amino acid sequence: CASTNGRTYNEQFF.

This clonotype has a count of ten or more. The chain carries TRBV5-1 and TRBJ1-1; D is possibly TRBD1 (5 bases). CDR1 is SGHRS and CDR2 is YFSETQ in the germline V gene. The V end was cut by 6 bases, the J end by 4 bases, with 19 bases between. This CDR3 has 15 residues. The chain's CDR3 is CASNLGAGLSTEAFF. CDR3 nucleotide sequence: TGCGCCAGCAACCTCGGGGCAGGTTTATCCACTGAAGCTTTCTTT.

The chain is built from TRBV6-5 and TRBJ1-1; no clear D. V shed 3 bases and J shed 1 base, with 6 bases lying between them. The CDR3 is made up of 13 amino acids. CDR1 is MNHEY, CDR2 SVGAGI, per germline. The CDR3 sequence is CASSYYGNTEAFF. The CDR3, as DNA: TGTGCCAGCAGTTATTACGGGAACACTGAAGCTTTCTTT.

Many counts were recorded for this clonotype. At one boundary the junction diverges from the germline segment, which might be a read error. DNA for the CDR3: TGTGCTAGCAGCCGGGGGGTGGCAAGCCAAGAGACCCAGTACTTC. It is translated as CASSRGVASQETQYF. V usage is TRBV7-7 and J usage is TRBJ2-5; 7 positions agree with TRBD2. Germline V gene lookup returns CDR1 SSHAT and CDR2 FNYEAQ (reference sequence). The CDR3 is 15 amino acids.

This clonotype was counted a few times. V is TRBV30 and J is TRBJ2-5, with TRBD1 matching over 7 bases. The CDR3 has 19 residues. Germline values: CDR1 GTSNPN, CDR2 SVGIG (reference sequence). Trimming removed 3 bases from V and 1 base from J; junction bases left unmatched: 20. CDR3 DNA sequence: TGTGCCTGGAGGCCCGACAGGGTGGCCCGAACGCGAAGCCAAGAGACCCAGTACTTC. Protein product: CAWRPDRVARTRSQETQYF.

The rearrangement links TRBV6-5 to TRBJ2-6, with D perhaps matching TRBD2 (5 bases). The CDR3 has 16 residues. Trimming removed 2 bases at V and 0 bases at J, with 8 bases between. Germline values: CDR1 MNHEY, CDR2 SVGAGI. Here the CDR3 reads CASSYTGSSGANVLTF. The CDR3 coding sequence is TGTGCCAGCAGTTACACGGGGAGCTCTGGGGCCAACGTCCTGACTTTC.

A few counts support this clonotype. The rearrangement uses TRBV4-1 and TRBJ1-1; D gene ambiguous. V lost 1 base and J lost 10, with 16 bases in between. Germline V lookup: CDR1 MGHRA, CDR2 YSYEKL. The CDR3 is 14 residues long. This chain's CDR3 is CASSQALVRERAFF. The CDR3 DNA follows: TGCGCCAGCAGCCAAGCCTTAGTTAGGGAGCGAGCTTTCTTT.

J is TRBJ2-7 and V is TRBV12-3 or TRBV12-4; D remains ambiguous. V lost 5 bases and J 1 base, leaving 9 bases between the germline ends. CDR3 length: 13 amino acids. This CDR3 reads CASSNSLSYEQYF. CDR3 DNA sequence: TGTGCCAGCAGTAACAGTTTATCCTACGAGCAGTACTTC.

The chain joins TRBV4-1 to TRBJ2-1; D unresolved. Germline CDR1 reads MGHRA; CDR2 reads YSYEKL. Trimming shortened V by 2 bases and J by 12 bases, and 14 bases separated the two germline ends. CDR3 length: 13 residues. Written as DNA, the CDR3 is TGCGCCAGCAGCCAACTTACTACTTATAGGCAGTTCTTC. Its protein product is CASSQLTTYRQFF.

CDR3: CASSLTRGSYEQYF. CDR3 sequence (DNA): TGTGCCAGCAGTTTAACGCGGGGTTCCTACGAGCAGTACTTC. The chain carries TRBV27 and TRBJ2-7; D may be TRBD2 (6 bases). Germline V gene data show CDR1 as MNHEY and CDR2 as SMNVEV (reference sequence). This CDR3 spans 14 amino acids. V lost 2 bases to trimming and J lost 1 base, with 9 bases between them.

The rearrangement links TRBV12-3 or TRBV12-4 to TRBJ1-1; a weak D match, TRBD1 (5 bases). The V end was cut by 4 bases, the J end by 1 base, with 13 bases between. The CDR3 loop spans 15 amino acids. The CDR3 DNA reads TGTGCCAGCAGTTCCAGACAGATTGCGAACACTGAAGCTTTCTTT. It specifies CASSSRQIANTEAFF.

With regard to this clonotype: The junction shows a germline mismatch at one end, possibly a read error. The chain employs TRBV30 and TRBJ2-2; 9 bases are a match to TRBD1. Germline V gives CDR1 GTSNPN, CDR2 SVGIG (reference sequence). The CDR3 sequence is 15 residues long. The DNA for the CDR3 is TGTGCCTGGAGTCTACAGGGGGCGAAAACCGGGGAGCTGTTTTTT. Translated: CAWSLQGAKTGELFF.

This clonotype was recorded a few times. The chain employs TRBV5-1 and TRBJ2-3; D unclear. From germline, CDR1 is SGHRS and CDR2 YFSETQ. CDR3 length: 13 amino acids. V lost 5 bases to trimming and J lost 0 bases, with 7 bases between them. Written as DNA, the CDR3 is TGCGCCAGCAGTGCCCAAAGCACAGATACGCAGTATTTT. Translated, it gives CASSAQSTDTQYF.

This clonotype occurred a few times. This sequence joins TRBV3-1 and TRBJ2-1; 10 nucleotides line up with TRBD2. The CDR3 consists of 15 residues. Germline CDR1 is LGHDT and CDR2 is YNNKEL (reference sequence). The trim removed 4 bases at V and 15 bases at J, leaving 15 bases unmatched. The CDR3 DNA sequence: TGTGCCAGCAGCCTAGCTAGCGGGAGTCTCTATGGGCTGTTCTTC. Protein: CASSLASGSLYGLFF.

This clonotype has a handful of counts. This chain's CDR3 is CASSLARAESYSGANVLTF. Written as DNA, the CDR3 is TGTGCCAGCAGCTTGGCCCGGGCCGAGTCCTACTCTGGGGCCAACGTCCTGACTTTC. The genes are TRBV5-5 and TRBJ2-6, with D uncertain. In germline, CDR1 is SGHKS, CDR2 YYEKEE (reference sequence). This CDR3 spans 19 amino acids. V shed 0 bases and J shed 0 bases, with 16 bases lying between them. The variable domain in full, completed from reference TRBV5-5 and TRBJ2-6, reads DAGVTQSPTHLIKTRGQQVTLRCSPISGHKSVSWYQQVLGQGPQFIFQYYEKEERGRGNFPDRFSARQFPNYSSELNVNALLLGDSALYLCASSLARAESYSGANVLTFGAGSRLTVL.

This clonotype was seen only a few times. This chain links TRBV5-1 with TRBJ2-2; 8 bases fit TRBD1. From germline, CDR1 is SGHRS and CDR2 YFSETQ. With 0 bases clipped from V and 4 bases from J, the junction kept 11 bases outside the gene matches. The CDR3 has 18 amino acids. Here the CDR3 reads CASSLVVMEGTGTGELFF. The CDR3 coding sequence is TGCGCCAGCAGCTTGGTAGTGATGGAGGGGACAGGCACCGGGGAGCTGTTTTTT.

This clonotype has only a few counts. The gene calls are TRBV12-3 or TRBV12-4 and TRBJ2-3; 13 bases align to TRBD2. After removal of 6 bases from V and 5 bases from J, the junction contained 8 bases not matched to a gene. CDR3 length equals 16 residues. The CDR3 loop is CASSKKLAGGGDTQYF. The DNA for the CDR3 is TGTGCCAGCAGCAAGAAACTAGCGGGAGGGGGAGATACGCAGTATTTT.

This rearrangement joins TRBV6-6 to TRBJ2-6, with D perhaps TRBD2 (7 bases). V lost 2 bases to trimming and J lost 0 bases, with 11 bases between them. From germline, CDR1 is MNHNY and CDR2 SVGAGI (reference sequence). The CDR3 totals 17 residues. CDR3 loop: CASSYRGGHSGANVLTF. CDR3 DNA sequence: TGTGCCAGCAGTTACCGCGGGGGCCACTCTGGGGCCAACGTCCTGACTTTC.

There are a few counts of this clonotype. The J gene is TRBJ1-1, the V gene TRBV15; D ambiguous. Germline V CDR1 and CDR2: LNHNV, YYDKDF (reference sequence). V was shortened by 0 bases and J by 3 bases, with 11 bases between the two germline ends. The CDR3 covers 15 residues. CDR3 sequence (DNA): TGTGCCACCAGCAGAGATGTCCTCGGGGACACTGAAGCTTTCTTT. Protein: CATSRDVLGDTEAFF.

Ten or more counts support this clonotype. This chain joins TRBV7-2 and TRBJ2-5, with a possible D match to TRBD2 (5 bases). The V end lost 5 bases, the J end lost 2 bases, and 18 bases lay between the germline ends. CDR1 and CDR2 (germline): SGHTA, FQGNSA. The CDR3 runs to 16 residues. The DNA of the CDR3 is TGTGCCAGCAGCCCCCAGGTTCGGACTGTGCAAGAGACCCAGTACTTC. This gives the protein CASSPQVRTVQETQYF. Filled out from reference TRBV7-2 and TRBJ2-5, the complete variable domain reads GAGVSQSPSNKVTEKGKDVELRCDPISGHTALYWYRQSLGQGLEFLIYFQGNSAPDKSGLPSDRFSAERTGGSVSTLTIQRTQQEDSAVYLCASSPQVRTVQETQYFGPGTRLLVL.

J is TRBJ2-5 and V is TRBV27, with a weak D call TRBD1 (6 bases). Per the germline V gene, CDR1 is MNHEY and CDR2 is SMNVEV (reference sequence). Trimming cost V 2 bases and J 4 bases, with 14 bases left between them. CDR3 length: 15 residues. CDR3 in DNA: TGTGCCAGCAGTTTAGGTTTAACAGGGCGAGAGACCCAGTACTTC. This sequence encodes CASSLGLTGRETQYF.

This clonotype was seen more than once but under ten times. The chain joins TRBV7-9 to TRBJ1-1; 8 bases are a match to TRBD1. Unmatched junction bases numbered 4, after V lost 1 base and J lost 6 bases. The CDR3 covers 14 residues. Germline V gene lookup returns CDR1 SEHNR and CDR2 FQNEAQ (reference sequence). The CDR3 bases are TGTGCCAGCAGCTTAGGGCAGGGGGCGGCTGAAGCTTTCTTT. Its protein product is CASSLGQGAAEAFF.

V and J are TRBV14 and TRBJ2-1, with 7 bases that match TRBD1. J gave up 1 base and V 3 bases, and 3 bases lay outside the gene matches. Germline CDR1 SGHDN, CDR2 FVKESK. CDR3 length: 15 amino acids. The CDR3 here is CASSHGDRSYNEQFF. As DNA, the CDR3 is TGTGCCAGCAGCCATGGGGACAGATCCTACAATGAGCAGTTCTTC. Drawing the rest from reference TRBV14 and TRBJ2-1, the complete variable domain is EAGVTQFPSHSVIEKGQTVTLRCDPISGHDNLYWYRRVMGKEIKFLLHFVKESKQDESGMPNNRFLAERTGGTYSTLKVQPAELEDSGVYFCASSHGDRSYNEQFFGPGTRLTVL.